Listed below are T cell receptor beta chains from one sample, sequenced in a study of identical twins. One entry per CDR3 protein, called by TCRdb with MiXCR from the 5' RACE reads. The sample has about 890,000 distinct CDR3 sequences; around 12% are singletons. These data are also associated with another study on yellow fever vaccine responses in identical twins.

The sample consisted of PBMCs. These receptor sequences come from a woman under 30 in good health. CDR3s include the opening cysteine and the closing phenylalanine or tryptophan. Fields, in order: CDR3 length, clone size, V gene, J gene, D gene, CDR3 DNA, CDR3 protein. D genes are given only for firm matches. Size is omitted from some rows. Given values are once, few, many or a class for expanded clones.

>14|few|TRBV5-1|TRBJ2-1|NA
TGCGCCAGCAGCAAGCGGACCTCCTACAATGAGCAGTTCTTC
CASSKRTSYNEQFF
>13|NA|TRBV20-1|TRBJ1-2|NA
TGCAGTGCTTTACCACAGGGTCGTGGTGGCTACACCTTC
CSALPQGRGGYTF
>13|NA|TRBV3-1|TRBJ1-1|NA
TGTGCCAGCAGACCACAGGGAGGCACTGAAGCTTTCTTT
CASRPQGGTEAFF
>16|many|TRBV5-1|TRBJ2-5|NA
TGCGCCAGCAGCTGGGCTAACGGGAGCAACCAAGAGACCCAGTACTTC
CASSWANGSNQETQYF
>18|NA|TRBV11-2|TRBJ2-3|TRBD1
TGTGCCAGCAGCTTAGAGCCAATGGGACAGTCGAGCACAGATACGCAGTATTTT
CASSLEPMGQSSTDTQYF
>14|few|TRBV10-3|TRBJ2-7|NA
TGTGCCATCAGAGGGGGACTGGACTCCTACGAGCAGTACTTC
CAIRGGLDSYEQYF
>19|few|TRBV29-1|TRBJ1-1|TRBD1
TGCAGCGTCACCCGGGACAGAACAAGTTTGAGATCCATCGCCACTGAAGCTTTCTTT
CSVTRDRTSLRSIATEAFF
>17|few|TRBV14|TRBJ2-2|TRBD2
TGTGCCAGCAGCCAAGATAAATCACTAGCGGGAACCGGGGAGCTGTTTTTT
CASSQDKSLAGTGELFF
>16|few|TRBV7-9|TRBJ2-2|NA
TGTGCCAGCAGCCCGCCTCGGGACTCGAACACCGGGGAGCTGTTTTTT
CASSPPRDSNTGELFF
>16|few|TRBV28|TRBJ1-5|TRBD1
TGTGCCAGCAGTGAAAGGGGGACAGGGGGTAATCAGCCCCAGCATTTT
CASSERGTGGNQPQHF
>16|many|TRBV9|TRBJ2-3|NA
TGTGCCAGCAGTCCCAACCTCGGGGACAGCACAGATACGCAGTATTTT
CASSPNLGDSTDTQYF
>13|NA|TRBV2|TRBJ1-2|TRBD1
TGTGCCAGCAGAAAAGACAGGGACTATGGCTACACCTTC
CASRKDRDYGYTF
>15|NA|TRBV6-1|TRBJ2-1|TRBD1
TGTGCCAGCAGTGTTGGACAGGTTAACATCAATGAGCAGTTCTTC
CASSVGQVNINEQFF
>14|few|TRBV29-1|TRBJ2-2|TRBD2
TGCAGCATTGAAAGCGGGAGCCGGACCGGGGAGCTGTTTTTT
CSIESGSRTGELFF
>14|few|TRBV29-1|TRBJ2-7|TRBD2
TGCAGCGTTGAACTCGGGACTAAATCCTACGAGCAGTACTTC
CSVELGTKSYEQYF
>15|few|TRBV6-5|TRBJ2-5|NA
TGTGCCAGCAGTTACACGGGCGGATTCCAAGAGACCCAGTACTTC
CASSYTGGFQETQYF
>14|NA|TRBV12-3/TRBV12-4|TRBJ2-2|TRBD2
TGTGCCAGCCTACCCGGCGGGAGAGCCGGGGAGCTGTTTTTT
CASLPGGRAGELFF
>16|NA|TRBV5-1|TRBJ2-3|NA
TGCGCCAGCCATGGTGGAATAGGCCTTAGCACAGATACGCAGTATTTT
CASHGGIGLSTDTQYF
>16|few|TRBV7-9|TRBJ2-7|TRBD2
TGTGCCAGCAGCTTAGTGGCTAGCGGAAGGACCTACGAGCAGTACTTC
CASSLVASGRTYEQYF
>19|NA|TRBV21-1|TRBJ2-1|NA
TGTGCCAGCAGCAAAGTTCCTAGCGGGAGTCCGGGAGAATACAATGAGCAGTTCTTC
CASSKVPSGSPGEYNEQFF
>14|NA|TRBV2|TRBJ2-1|NA
TGTGCCAGCAGGGAGGGGAACTCCTACAATGAGCAGTTCTTC
CASREGNSYNEQFF
>15|many|TRBV2|TRBJ2-2|NA
TGTGCCAGCAGAAACACAGGGTCGGGAACCGGGGAGCTGTTTTTT
CASRNTGSGTGELFF
>16|few|TRBV7-6|TRBJ2-1|NA
TGTGCCAGCCTGCCAGGTGGGGGTCTTACCTACAATGAGCAGTTCTTC
CASLPGGGLTYNEQFF
>16|few|TRBV11-2|TRBJ1-6|NA
TGTGCCAGCAGCTTAGACTACAGTTTTTTAGAGTCACCCCTCCACTTT
CASSLDYSFLESPLHF
>16|NA|TRBV18|TRBJ2-1|TRBD2
TGTGCCAGCTCACCACCGCTTCTAGCGGGGGTAAATGAGCAGTTCTTC
CASSPPLLAGVNEQFF
>13|many|TRBV3-1|TRBJ1-5|NA
TGTGCCAGCAGTCAGGGCCGCAATCAGCCCCAGCATTTT
CASSQGRNQPQHF
>13|NA|TRBV20-1|TRBJ1-1|NA
TGCAGTGCTAGGAGCGGTATGAACACTGAAGCTTTCTTT
CSARSGMNTEAFF
>15|few|TRBV6-5|TRBJ1-2|NA
TGTGCCAGCAGTTACTCCCAGGGTTTTGTCTATGGCTACACCTTC
CASSYSQGFVYGYTF
>14|few|TRBV20-1|TRBJ1-1|NA
TGCAGTGCTCGGATTGGGACAATTAACACTGAAGCTTTCTTT
CSARIGTINTEAFF
>20|few|TRBV12-3/TRBV12-4|TRBJ2-4|TRBD2
TGTGCCAGCAGTACGGGGACTAGCGGGAGATTGGGCGAAGCCAAAAACATTCAGTACTTC
CASSTGTSGRLGEAKNIQYF
>17|few|TRBV27|TRBJ2-1|TRBD2
TGTGCCAGCAGTTTATGGAAAGCGGGGGGCGAGTCGGGTGAGCAGTTCTTC
CASSLWKAGGESGEQFF
>14|NA|TRBV20-1|TRBJ2-2|TRBD2
TGCAGTGCTAGAATTAGCGGGCACACCGGGGAGCTGTTTTTT
CSARISGHTGELFF
>15|few|TRBV4-2|TRBJ2-1|TRBD2
TGTGCCAGCAGCCAAGATGGGACTAGCGTGAATGAGCAGTTCTTC
CASSQDGTSVNEQFF
>14|NA|TRBV20-1|TRBJ2-3|NA
TGCAGTGCTAGAGACCTTAGCGGCCCGCATACGCAGTATTTT
CSARDLSGPHTQYF
>17|NA|TRBV10-3|TRBJ2-3|TRBD1
TGTGCCATCAGTGAAGGGGGAGGCGGGACAGGTAAAGATACGCAGTATTTT
CAISEGGGGTGKDTQYF
>16|many|TRBV12-3/TRBV12-4|TRBJ1-6|TRBD1
TGTGCCAGCAGTGACAGGGTTTGGGACTATAATTCACCCCTCCACTTT
CASSDRVWDYNSPLHF
>12|NA|TRBV15|TRBJ2-1|NA
TGTGCCACCAGCAGGGGGGTCAATGAGCAGTTCTTC
CATSRGVNEQFF
>16|few|TRBV7-9|TRBJ2-3|NA
TGTGCCAGCAGCTTAGTTTTGCATTCTAGCACAGATACGCAGTATTTT
CASSLVLHSSTDTQYF
>15|few|TRBV5-1|TRBJ2-5|TRBD1
TGCGCCAGCAGCACTGGGACAGGGGCGGGGGAGACCCAGTACTTC
CASSTGTGAGETQYF
>14|few|TRBV5-6|TRBJ2-3|NA
TGTGCCAGCAAAGGTGGACAACTCGCAGATACGCAGTATTTT
CASKGGQLADTQYF
>14|few|TRBV6-1|TRBJ1-6|TRBD1
TGTGCCAGCAATACAGGGGACCTAAATTCACCCCTCCACTTT
CASNTGDLNSPLHF
>16|NA|TRBV28|TRBJ1-5|NA
TGTGCCAGCAGTTCGGAGGCGGCGGGGAGCAATCAGCCCCAGCATTTT
CASSSEAAGSNQPQHF
>15|NA|TRBV9|TRBJ2-1|TRBD2
TGTGCCAGCAGCGTAGGAGCGGGAGAACTTAATGAGCAGTTCTTC
CASSVGAGELNEQFF
>23|NA|TRBV7-6|TRBJ2-7|TRBD2
TGTGCCAGCAGCTTAGTTATGATTGGTCTGACTAGCGGGATTCCATTGATCCCCTACGAGCAGTACTTC
CASSLVMIGLTSGIPLIPYEQYF
>14|NA|TRBV27|TRBJ2-5|NA
TGTGCCAGCAGTCGACAGTGGTTGGGGGAGACCCAGTACTTC
CASSRQWLGETQYF
>15|many|TRBV4-1|TRBJ2-1|NA
TGCGCCAGCAGCCACGACTGGAGCTCCTACAATGAGCAGTTCTTC
CASSHDWSSYNEQFF
>16|NA|TRBV7-9|TRBJ2-2|NA
TGTGCCAGCAGCGGGGGGACCAGGGGCGACACCGGGGAGCTGTTTTTT
CASSGGTRGDTGELFF
>16|NA|TRBV7-8|TRBJ2-1|NA
TGTGCCAGCAGCGACCCGACACCGACAATATACAATGAGCAGTTCTTC
CASSDPTPTIYNEQFF
>15|NA|TRBV9|TRBJ2-1|NA
TGTGCCAGCAGCGTAGGCGGACCCGCCTACAATGAGCAGTTCTTC
CASSVGGPAYNEQFF
>13|few|TRBV24-1|TRBJ1-2|NA
TGTGCCACCAGTGACCGCTCCCGGGATGGCTACACCTTC
CATSDRSRDGYTF
>15|NA|TRBV12-3/TRBV12-4|TRBJ2-3|NA
TGTGCCAGCCCCCCCTTGGGGGTTAGTACAGATACGCAGTATTTT
CASPPLGVSTDTQYF
>15|few|TRBV9|TRBJ2-2|NA
TGTGCCAGCAGCGTAGATTCCAGAAACACCGGGGAGCTGTTTTTT
CASSVDSRNTGELFF
>14|many|TRBV5-1|TRBJ2-3|TRBD2
TGCGCCAGCAGCTCCGGGACTAGCGGCTATCCGCAGTATTTT
CASSSGTSGYPQYF
>14|few|TRBV9|TRBJ1-1|NA
TGTGCCAGCAGCGTTTCAGGAATGAACACTGAAGCTTTCTTT
CASSVSGMNTEAFF
>14|few|TRBV2|TRBJ2-7|TRBD2
TGTGCCAGCAGCCGACTAGCGGGATCCCCCGAGCAGTACTTC
CASSRLAGSPEQYF
>19|many|TRBV15|TRBJ2-2|TRBD2
TGTGCCACCAGCAGATCTGGGACTAGCGGGAGTTTGGGCACCGGGGAGCTGTTTTTT
CATSRSGTSGSLGTGELFF
>15|NA|TRBV9|TRBJ1-6|TRBD1
TGTGCCAGCAGCGGTGACAGGGCTGGTAATTCACCCCTCCACTTT
CASSGDRAGNSPLHF
>18|few|TRBV14|TRBJ2-1|TRBD1
TGTGCCAGCAGCCAGGGACAGGCGCCTCCGAACTCCTACAATGAGCAGTTCTTC
CASSQGQAPPNSYNEQFF
>14|NA|TRBV9|TRBJ2-1|NA
TGTGCCAGCAGCGTGGGCGGGACGACGGCTGAGCAGTTCTTC
CASSVGGTTAEQFF
>14|NA|TRBV7-9|TRBJ2-1|NA
TGTGCCAGCAGCTTAGGTACGGCCTGGAATGAGCAGTTCTTC
CASSLGTAWNEQFF